Given below is one T cell receptor beta chain in context. This specimen belongs to a study of control samples from healthy donors and cancer patients. This CDR3 is built from 14 residues. The V and J ends lost 5 bases and 4 bases, in that order; junction bases with no gene match: 5. Germline assignment: CDR1 MDHEN and CDR2 SYDVKM. Here immunoSEQ multiplex PCR was the method, and the copy in TCRdb shows in-frame clones only, minus some. The sample holds tens of thousands of clones, approximately 89% seen once. The receptor was isolated from a man aged 35-49 years with colorectal cancer. The sequencing sample was made of PBMCs. The V call is TRBV28, the J call TRBJ2-7, with 10 nucleotides matching TRBD1. CDR3 loop: CASSTTGGAYEQYF. The CDR3 bases are TGTGCCAGCAGTACGACAGGGGGCGCGTACGAGCAGTACTTC.